These 20 T cell receptor beta chains were sequenced from one sample in a study of siplizumab effects on memory and regulatory T cells. Some clones are missing from TCRdb's copy, which holds only in-frame ones; the method was immunoSEQ multiplex PCR. The table has approximately 100,000 clones, about 93% seen once. The sample comprised non-Treg CD4+ T cells sorted from blood. These receptors were taken from a human donor in good health.

The chain is built from TRBV15 and TRBJ2-5; 10 bases map to TRBD2. CDR1 and CDR2 (germline): LNHNV, YYDKDF (reference sequence). The CDR3 contains 16 residues. V was pared by 5 bases and J by 5 bases, with 11 bases of the junction left unmatched. The CDR3 nucleotides are TGTGCCACCAGCCCCAGCGGGGGGGCCTCTGATGAGACCCAGTACTTC. As protein: CATSPSGGASDETQYF.

V gene TRBV19 combines with J gene TRBJ1-4; D unresolved. Germline V CDR1 and CDR2: LNHDA, SQIVND (reference sequence). V lost 7 bases, J lost 4 bases, and 13 bases lay in between. This CDR3 spans 14 amino acids. In nucleotides, the CDR3 is TGTGCCAGTACCATCGGGGAGAATAATGAAAAACTGTTTTTT. Amino acid sequence: CASTIGENNEKLFF.

The chain combines TRBV7-9 with TRBJ2-5, with D possibly TRBD1 on 5 matching bases. The CDR3 length is 13 residues. Deletions cut 1 base from V and 8 bases from J, with 11 bases between. Germline CDR1 is SEHNR and CDR2 is FQNEAQ (reference sequence). In DNA form, the CDR3 reads TGTGCCAGCAGCTTAGGAGACCAGGGAACCCAGTACTTC. Amino acids: CASSLGDQGTQYF.

The rearrangement links TRBV29-1 to TRBJ2-7, with 9 bases fitting TRBD2. This CDR3 has 12 residues. The V and J ends lost 4 bases and 6 bases, in that order; junction bases with no gene match: 4. Germline CDR1 and CDR2: SQVTM and ANQGSEA. The CDR3 loop is CSVGGGALEQYF. In DNA form, the CDR3 reads TGCAGCGTTGGCGGGGGGGCCCTCGAGCAGTACTTC.

The rearrangement links TRBV5-8 to TRBJ1-5, with D possibly being TRBD1 (6 bases). Germline V gives CDR1 SGHTS, CDR2 YDEGEE. V was cut by 4 bases and J by 2 bases, with 13 bases left in between. This CDR3 contains 15 residues. CDR3 bases: TGTGCCAGCAGCAAGACAGGTTCGGGCAATCAGCCCCAGCATTTT. It is translated as CASSKTGSGNQPQHF.

This clone was detected once. This rearrangement joins TRBV7-3 to TRBJ2-2; D remains unclear. The V gene's germline CDR1 is SGHTA and CDR2 FQGTGA. This CDR3 has 13 residues. Trimming removed 5 bases from V and 5 bases from J, with 9 bases in between. The CDR3 is CASSKTRTGELFF. CDR3 nucleotide sequence: TGTGCCAGCAGCAAAACCCGAACCGGGGAGCTGTTTTTT.

This clone has just a few counts. This chain connects TRBV5-6 to TRBJ1-2; D is unclear. V lost 3 bases and J lost 4, with 13 bases in between. The CDR3 sequence is 14 residues long. Germline lookup yields CDR1 SGHDT and CDR2 YYEEEE. As DNA, the CDR3 is TGTGCCAGCAGCTCACCGCGGACCTTCTATGGCTACACCTTC. As protein: CASSSPRTFYGYTF.

V usage is TRBV5-6 and J usage is TRBJ1-4, with TRBD1 matching over 9 bases. The CDR3 loop spans 12 amino acids. CDR1 SGHDT and CDR2 YYEEEE come from the germline V gene. Trimming removed 4 bases from V and 8 bases from J; junction bases left unmatched: 0. The CDR3 loop reads CASSGTGEKLFF. In nucleotides, the CDR3 is TGTGCCAGCAGCGGGACAGGGGAAAAACTGTTTTTT.

The rearrangement joins TRBV30 to TRBJ2-6; D is undetermined. V was pared by 4 bases and J by 1 base, with 2 bases between. This CDR3 spans 12 amino acids. Germline V gene sequence: CDR1 GTSNPN, CDR2 SVGIG (reference sequence). CDR3 region: CAWISGANVLTF. CDR3 sequence (DNA): TGTGCCTGGATATCTGGGGCCAACGTCCTGACTTTC. The full variable domain, with the rest looked up from reference TRBV30 and TRBJ2-6, is SQTIHQWPATLVQPVGSPLSLECTVEGTSNPNLYWYRQAAGRGLQLLFYSVGIGQISSEVPQNLSASRPQDRQFILSSKKLLLSDSGFYLCAWISGANVLTFGAGSRLTVL.

The chain recombines TRBV14 with TRBJ2-5, with D maybe TRBD1 (5 bases). Germline lookup yields CDR1 SGHDN and CDR2 FVKESK. V dropped 6 bases and J dropped 5 bases, with 13 bases sitting between them. The CDR3 extends over 13 amino acids. CDR3 DNA: TGTGCCAGCAGTTCAGGGTTTCGGGAGACCCAGTACTTC. Translated, it gives CASSSGFRETQYF.

The chain is built from TRBV5-8 and TRBJ1-2, with a weak D call TRBD1 (5 bases). V lost 5 bases, J lost 5 bases, and 16 bases lay in between. Germline CDR1 and CDR2: SGHTS and YDEGEE. The CDR3 length is 14 residues. The CDR3 DNA reads TGTGCCAGCAGGTCTGACAGAATGCAATATGGCTACACCTTC. It codes for CASRSDRMQYGYTF.

The chain couples TRBV5-1 to TRBJ2-7; the D gene is possibly TRBD1 (5 bases). The CDR3 is made up of 14 amino acids. V was clipped by 0 bases and J by 2 bases, with 9 bases between them. CDR1 is SGHRS and CDR2 is YFSETQ in the germline V gene. The CDR3 spells CASSLGAGTYEQYF. CDR3 bases: TGCGCCAGCAGCTTGGGGGCAGGGACCTACGAGCAGTACTTC.

The chain combines TRBV7-3 with TRBJ2-5; D not certain. There are 11 residues in the CDR3. In germline, CDR1 is SGHTA, CDR2 FQGTGA. Trimming pared 4 bases from V and 1 base from J, leaving 1 base between. For the CDR3, the DNA is TGTGCCAGCAGCTCCCAAGAGACCCAGTACTTC. It translates to CASSSQETQYF.

This clone was counted a few times. This rearrangement joins TRBV9 to TRBJ1-4; D gene uncertain. The CDR3 covers 14 residues. Germline CDR1 and CDR2: SGDLS and YYNGEE. Trimming cost V 4 bases and J 6 bases, with 13 bases left between them. CDR3 nucleotide sequence: TGTGCCAGCAGCCCCCGGCCGGCCGATGAAAAACTGTTTTTT. This codes for CASSPRPADEKLFF. The entire variable domain, with the rest obtained from reference TRBV9 and TRBJ1-4, is as follows: DSGVTQTPKHLITATGQRVTLRCSPRSGDLSVYWYQQSLDQGLQFLIQYYNGEERAKGNILERFSAQQFPDLHSELNLSSLELGDSALYFCASSPRPADEKLFFGSGTQLSVL.

This chain connects TRBV29-1 to TRBJ2-7; perhaps TRBD1 as D (7 bases). CDR1 and CDR2 (germline): SQVTM, ANQGSEA. The CDR3 runs 12 residues. With 5 bases removed from V and 2 bases from J, the gap between germline ends came to 10 bases. CDR3 residues: CSVSGGTYEQYF. As DNA, the CDR3 is TGCAGCGTTTCAGGGGGGACCTACGAGCAGTACTTC.

The chain combines TRBV7-3 with TRBJ2-6; D perhaps matches TRBD2 (5 bases). The CDR3 contains 15 residues. Germline-derived CDR1 and CDR2 are SGHTA and FQGTGA. V lost 2 bases and J 0 bases, leaving 5 bases between the germline ends. CDR3 sequence (DNA): TGTGCCAGCAGCTTAGGAGGCTCTGGGGCCAACGTCCTGACTTTC. Translation gives CASSLGGSGANVLTF.

The chain carries TRBV19 and TRBJ1-5; D possibly corresponds to TRBD1 (5 bases). Trimming took 6 bases from V and 6 from J, leaving 24 bases between them. The germline CDR1 and CDR2 sequences are LNHDA and SQIVND (reference sequence). The CDR3 contains 17 residues. In DNA form, the CDR3 reads TGTGCCAGTAGACCCAAGCGGGACCCCGGGAGGAGTCAGCCCCAGCATTTT. This sequence encodes CASRPKRDPGRSQPQHF.

This chain uses TRBV5-1 with TRBJ1-3; D not certain. Trimming took 4 bases from V and 3 from J, leaving 2 bases between them. The CDR3 loop spans 11 amino acids. The germline CDR1 and CDR2 sequences are SGHRS and YFSETQ. The CDR3 is CASSDGNTIYF. In DNA form, the CDR3 reads TGCGCCAGCAGCGATGGAAACACCATATATTTT.

This chain joins TRBV2 and TRBJ1-1; D unresolved. This CDR3 comprises 15 residues. Germline assignment: CDR1 SNHLY and CDR2 FYNNEI. V dropped 7 bases and J dropped 1 base, with 16 bases sitting between them. The CDR3 here is CASTITGSPNTEAFF. CDR3 bases: TGTGCCAGCACCATAACCGGTAGTCCGAACACTGAAGCTTTCTTT.

The chain links TRBV10-1 to TRBJ2-5; possibly TRBD1 or TRBD2 for D (5 bases each). The assigned J gene may be wrong: the sequence end matches TRBJ2-7 better. The CDR3 contains 15 residues. Germline loops: CDR1 WNHNN, CDR2 SYGVQD (reference sequence). CDR3: CASSRVPGPSDEQYF. The DNA for the CDR3 is TGCGCCAGCAGCAGAGTACCGGGACCTTCGGACGAGCAGTACTTC.